These 11 T cell receptor beta chains were all obtained from the same sample, sequenced in a study of cytomegalovirus exposure and HLA in healthy donors. A multiplex PCR was run with 60 Vbeta primers and 13 Jbeta primers. The table came from immunoSEQ multiplex PCR; TCRdb's copy has only in-frame clones and leaves some out. Of approximately 160,000 clones in the sample, around four fifths were seen once. Sequences were obtained from PBMCs. These receptors were collected from a girl aged 5-17 years in good health and CMV-seropositive.

The genes are TRBV6-5 and TRBJ2-1; 7 bases map to TRBD1. This CDR3 contains 14 residues. Germline V gene sequence: CDR1 MNHEY, CDR2 SVGAGI. The V and J ends lost 7 bases and 7 bases, in that order; junction bases with no gene match: 10. Here the CDR3 DNA reads TGTGCCAGCACCCGGGACAGCCGTTCTAATGAGCAGTTCTTC. This sequence encodes CASTRDSRSNEQFF.

This clone showed up just once. The CDR3 nucleotides are TGTGCCAGCAGCTTTTCGAGCCGAGACACCGGGGAGCTGTTTTTT. This translates into CASSFSSRDTGELFF. This chain links TRBV7-9 with TRBJ2-2; unclear D gene. Per germline, CDR1 SEHNR and CDR2 FQNEAQ (reference sequence). The ends were cut back, 3 bases at V and 3 bases at J, with 11 bases in the middle. The CDR3 sequence is 15 residues long.

This chain joins TRBV18 and TRBJ2-1; weak D call: TRBD1 (5 bases). Trimming pared 2 bases from V and 0 bases from J, leaving 14 bases between. The length of the CDR3 is 17 residues. Germline CDR1 reads KGHSH; CDR2 reads LQKENI. This CDR3 is CASSPFSIDSSYNEQFF. DNA for the CDR3: TGTGCCAGCTCACCATTTAGTATCGACAGCTCCTACAATGAGCAGTTCTTC.

The chain combines TRBV27 with TRBJ1-2; no firm D call. V was clipped by 8 bases and J by 0 bases, with 10 bases between them. The CDR3 has 13 amino acids. Germline assignment: CDR1 MNHEY and CDR2 SMNVEV (reference sequence). CDR3: CASAGAPNYGYTF. The CDR3 nucleotides read TGTGCCAGCGCCGGTGCTCCTAACTATGGCTACACCTTC.

V gene TRBV6-4 combines with J gene TRBJ1-1; D is possibly TRBD1 (6 bases). The germline V and J ends were trimmed by 6 bases and 8 bases, with 10 bases remaining between them. The CDR3 consists of 11 residues. Germline loops: CDR1 MRHNA, CDR2 SNTAGT. The CDR3 DNA reads TGTGCCAGCAGACCGGGACACGAAGCTTTCTTT. Translated: CASRPGHEAFF.

The chain is built from TRBV5-8 and TRBJ2-7, with D maybe TRBD1 (5 bases). V was cut by 0 bases and J by 0 bases, with 10 bases left in between. Germline V lookup: CDR1 SGHTS, CDR2 YDEGEE. The CDR3 extends over 15 amino acids. The CDR3 DNA reads TGTGCCAGCAGCTTGGGACAGATTAGCTCCTACGAGCAGTACTTC. This translates into CASSLGQISSYEQYF.

The J gene is TRBJ2-5, the V gene TRBV7-6, with 11 bases lining up with TRBD2. This CDR3 has 16 amino acids. V lost 3 bases and J lost 2; bases outside the gene matches: 5. The V gene's germline CDR1 is SGHVS and CDR2 FNYEAQ. CDR3 residues: CASSFQLAGAQETQYF. In nucleotides, the CDR3 is TGTGCCAGCAGCTTTCAACTAGCGGGGGCACAAGAGACCCAGTACTTC.

In this sample, this clone turned up once. The genes are TRBV2 and TRBJ1-2; perhaps TRBD1 as D (5 bases). Germline V lookup: CDR1 SNHLY, CDR2 FYNNEI. The CDR3 runs 13 residues. V was trimmed by 7 bases and J by 7 bases, leaving 16 bases between them. The chain's CDR3 is CASTTERRGGYTF. The CDR3 nucleotides read TGTGCCAGCACCACCGAGAGAAGGGGTGGCTACACCTTC.

J is TRBJ2-3 and V is TRBV7-6, with TRBD1 matching over 11 bases. The germline V gene has CDR1 SGHVS and CDR2 FNYEAQ. The CDR3 runs 16 residues. V shed 5 bases and J 5 bases; nucleotides not matched to a gene: 9. In nucleotides, the CDR3 is TGTGCCAGCAGCCGTGTGGGACAGGGGGTTCTAGATACGCAGTATTTT. Translation: CASSRVGQGVLDTQYF.

This clone has a single count. The chain joins TRBV6-5 to TRBJ2-3; D perhaps matches TRBD1 (5 bases). Per the germline V gene, CDR1 is MNHEY and CDR2 is SVGAGI. The CDR3 sequence is 15 residues long. Trimming stripped 7 bases from V and 4 bases from J, with 18 bases between. The CDR3: CASTPTESRPDTQYF. CDR3 coding DNA: TGTGCCAGCACCCCGACAGAGTCGCGTCCAGATACGCAGTATTTT.

V usage is TRBV10-1 and J usage is TRBJ2-5; 7 positions match TRBD1. J was trimmed by 5 bases and V by 0 bases; bases with no gene match: 3. The CDR3 loop spans 14 amino acids. Germline loops: CDR1 WNHNN, CDR2 SYGVQD (reference sequence). The CDR3 bases are TGCGCCAGCAGTGAGTCTGGCAGGGGGGAGACCCAGTACTTC. Translation gives CASSESGRGETQYF.